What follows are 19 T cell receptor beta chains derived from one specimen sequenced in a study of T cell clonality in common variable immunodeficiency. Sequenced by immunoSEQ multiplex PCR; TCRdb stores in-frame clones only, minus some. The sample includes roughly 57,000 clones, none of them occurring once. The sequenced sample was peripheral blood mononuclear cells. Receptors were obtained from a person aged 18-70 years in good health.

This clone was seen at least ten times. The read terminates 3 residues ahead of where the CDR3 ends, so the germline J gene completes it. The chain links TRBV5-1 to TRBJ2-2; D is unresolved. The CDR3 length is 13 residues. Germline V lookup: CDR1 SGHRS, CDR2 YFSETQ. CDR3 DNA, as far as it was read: TGCGCCAGCAGCTTGGACTTTAATGAAAAG. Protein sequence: CASSLDFNEK. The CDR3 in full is CASSLDFNEKLFF.

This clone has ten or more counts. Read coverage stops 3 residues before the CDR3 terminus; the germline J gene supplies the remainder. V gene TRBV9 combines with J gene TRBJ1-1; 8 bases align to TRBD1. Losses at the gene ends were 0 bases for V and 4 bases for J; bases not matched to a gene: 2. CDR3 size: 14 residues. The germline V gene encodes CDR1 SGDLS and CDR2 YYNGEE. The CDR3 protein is CASSVGTGGTEAFF. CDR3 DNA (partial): TGTGCCAGCAGCGTAGGAACAGGGGGCACTGAA.

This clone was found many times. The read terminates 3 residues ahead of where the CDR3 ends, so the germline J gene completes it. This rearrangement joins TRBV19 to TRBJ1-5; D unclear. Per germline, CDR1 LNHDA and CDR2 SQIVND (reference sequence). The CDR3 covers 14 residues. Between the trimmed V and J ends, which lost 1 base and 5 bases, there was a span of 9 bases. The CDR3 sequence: CASSIVGGDQPQHF. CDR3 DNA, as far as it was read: TGTGCCAGTAGTATAGTTGGCGGTGATCAGCCC. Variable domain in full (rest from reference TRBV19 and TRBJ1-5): DGGITQSPKYLFRKEGQNVTLSCEQNLNHDAMYWYRQDPGQGLRLIYYSQIVNDFQKGDIAEGYSVSREKKESFPLTVTSAQKNPTAFYLCASSIVGGDQPQHFGDGTRLSIL.

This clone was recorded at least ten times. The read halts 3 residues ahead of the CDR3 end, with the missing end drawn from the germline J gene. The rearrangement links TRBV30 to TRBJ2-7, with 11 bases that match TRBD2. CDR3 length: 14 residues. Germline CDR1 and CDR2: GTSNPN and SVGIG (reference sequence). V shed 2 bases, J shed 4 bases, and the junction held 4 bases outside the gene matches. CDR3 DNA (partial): TGTGCCTGGAGTTTACTAGCGGGAGCATACGAG. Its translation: CAWSLLAGAYE. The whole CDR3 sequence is CAWSLLAGAYEQYF.

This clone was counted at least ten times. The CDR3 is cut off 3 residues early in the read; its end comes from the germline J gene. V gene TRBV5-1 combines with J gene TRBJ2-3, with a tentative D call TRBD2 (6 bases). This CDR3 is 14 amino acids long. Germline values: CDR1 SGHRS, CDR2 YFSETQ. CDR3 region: CASSAGQGRETQYF. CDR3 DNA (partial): TGCGCCAGCAGCGCAGGCCAGGGCCGGGAGACG.

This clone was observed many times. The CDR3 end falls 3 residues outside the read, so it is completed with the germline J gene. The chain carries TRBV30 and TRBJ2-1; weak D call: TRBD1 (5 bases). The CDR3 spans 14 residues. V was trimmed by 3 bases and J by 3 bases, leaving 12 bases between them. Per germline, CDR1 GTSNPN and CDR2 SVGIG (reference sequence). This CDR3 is CAWSPYTGYNEQFF. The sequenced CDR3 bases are TGTGCCTGGAGCCCTTATACAGGCTACAATGAG.

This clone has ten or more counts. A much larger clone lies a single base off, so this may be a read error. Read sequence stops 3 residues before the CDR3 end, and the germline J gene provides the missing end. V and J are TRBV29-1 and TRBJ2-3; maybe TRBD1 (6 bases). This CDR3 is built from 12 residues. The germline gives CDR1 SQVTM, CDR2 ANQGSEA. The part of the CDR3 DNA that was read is TGCAGCGTACAGGAAGGGGGAAGACCG. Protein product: CSVQEGGRP. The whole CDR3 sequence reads CSVQEGGRPQYF.

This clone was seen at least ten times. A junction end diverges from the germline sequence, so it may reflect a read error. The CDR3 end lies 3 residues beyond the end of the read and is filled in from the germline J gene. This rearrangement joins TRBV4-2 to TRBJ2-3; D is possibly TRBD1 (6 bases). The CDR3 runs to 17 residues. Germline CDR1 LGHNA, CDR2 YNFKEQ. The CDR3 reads CASSQTTDRLSTDTQYF. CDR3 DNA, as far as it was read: TGCGCCAGCAGCCAAACCACCGACAGGCTGAGCACAGATACG.

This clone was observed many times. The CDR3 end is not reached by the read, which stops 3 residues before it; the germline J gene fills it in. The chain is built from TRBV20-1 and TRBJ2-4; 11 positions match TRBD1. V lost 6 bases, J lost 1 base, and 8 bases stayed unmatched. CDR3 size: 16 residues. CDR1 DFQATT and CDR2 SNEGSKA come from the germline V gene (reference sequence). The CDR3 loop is CSAPGGTGGAKNIQYF. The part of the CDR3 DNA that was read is TGCAGTGCCCCGGGTGGGACAGGGGGGGCCAAAAACATT.

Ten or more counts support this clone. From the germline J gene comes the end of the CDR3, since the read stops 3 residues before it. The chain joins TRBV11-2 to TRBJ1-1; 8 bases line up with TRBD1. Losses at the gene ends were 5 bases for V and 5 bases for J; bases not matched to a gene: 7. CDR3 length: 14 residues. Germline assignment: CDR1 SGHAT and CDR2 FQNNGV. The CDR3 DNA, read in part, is TGTGCCAGCAGCCCTGGACAGGGAAGTACTGAA. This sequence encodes CASSPGQGSTE. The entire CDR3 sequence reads CASSPGQGSTEAFF.

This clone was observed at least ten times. The CDR3: CASSIGSGSSYNEQFF. The covered CDR3 bases are TGTGCCAGTAGTATAGGTAGCGGGAGCTCCTACAATGAG. This chain joins TRBV19 and TRBJ2-1, with TRBD2 matching 9 bases. Read sequence stops 3 residues before the CDR3 end, and the germline J gene provides the missing end. This CDR3 is built from 16 residues. V was clipped by 1 base and J by 0 bases; unmatched bases: 1. Germline V CDR1 and CDR2: LNHDA, SQIVND (reference sequence).

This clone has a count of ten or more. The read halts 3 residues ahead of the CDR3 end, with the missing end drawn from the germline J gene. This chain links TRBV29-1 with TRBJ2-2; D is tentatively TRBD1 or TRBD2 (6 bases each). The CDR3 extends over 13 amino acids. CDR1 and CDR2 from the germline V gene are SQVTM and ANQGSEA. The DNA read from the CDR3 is TGCAGCGTTAGGGGAGGACAGCGTGAAAAG. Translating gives CSVRGGQREK. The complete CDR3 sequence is CSVRGGQREKLFF.

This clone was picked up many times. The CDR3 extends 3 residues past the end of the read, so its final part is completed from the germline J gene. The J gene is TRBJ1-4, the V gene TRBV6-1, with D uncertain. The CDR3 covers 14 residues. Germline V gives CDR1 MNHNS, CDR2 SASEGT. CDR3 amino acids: CASSEVRVLGKLFF. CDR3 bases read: TGTGCCAGCAGTGAAGTAAGGGTTTTAGGGAAA.

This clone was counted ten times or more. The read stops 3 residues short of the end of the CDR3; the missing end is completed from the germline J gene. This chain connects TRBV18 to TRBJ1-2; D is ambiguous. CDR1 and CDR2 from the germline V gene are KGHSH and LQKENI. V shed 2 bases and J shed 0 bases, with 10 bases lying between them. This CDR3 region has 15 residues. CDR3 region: CASSPLTDANYGYTF. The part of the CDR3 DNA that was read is TGTGCCAGCTCACCATTAACAGACGCTAACTATGGC.

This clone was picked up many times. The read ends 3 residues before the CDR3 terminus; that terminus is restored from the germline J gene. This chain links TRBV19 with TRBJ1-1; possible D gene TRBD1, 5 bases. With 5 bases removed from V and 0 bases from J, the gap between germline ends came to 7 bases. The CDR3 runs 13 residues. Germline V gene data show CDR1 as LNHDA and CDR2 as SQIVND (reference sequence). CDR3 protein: CASSRQLNTEAFF. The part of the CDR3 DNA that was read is TGTGCCAGTAGTCGACAGTTGAACACTGAA.

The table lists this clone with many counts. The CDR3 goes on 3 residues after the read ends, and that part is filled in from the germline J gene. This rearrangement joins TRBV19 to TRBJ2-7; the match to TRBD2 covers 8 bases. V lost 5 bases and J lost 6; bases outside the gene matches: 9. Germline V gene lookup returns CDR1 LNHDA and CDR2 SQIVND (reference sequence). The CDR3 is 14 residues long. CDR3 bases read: TGTGCCAGTAGTCTAACTAGCGGCCAGACCGAG. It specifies CASSLTSGQTE. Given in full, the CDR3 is CASSLTSGQTEQYF.

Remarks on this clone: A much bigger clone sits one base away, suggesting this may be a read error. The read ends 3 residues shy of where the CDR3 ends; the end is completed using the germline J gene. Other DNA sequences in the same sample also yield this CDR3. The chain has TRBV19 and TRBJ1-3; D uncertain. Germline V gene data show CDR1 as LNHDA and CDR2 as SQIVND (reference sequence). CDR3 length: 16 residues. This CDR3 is CASSIVRASSGNTIYF. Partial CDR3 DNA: TGTGCCAGTAGTATAGTGAGGGCGAGCTCTGGAAACACA.

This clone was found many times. CDR3 DNA (partial): TGTGCCAGCAGCCCGACAGGGGTTTGGTACACTGAA. It yields the protein CASSPTGVWYTE. The entire CDR3 sequence reads CASSPTGVWYTEAFF. The J gene is TRBJ1-1, the V gene TRBV5-6; TRBD1 agrees at 8 bases. The CDR3 is cut off 3 residues early in the read; its end comes from the germline J gene. The CDR3 has 15 amino acids. Germline CDR1 is SGHDT and CDR2 is YYEEEE. J lost 3 bases, V lost 4 bases, and 8 bases had no gene match.

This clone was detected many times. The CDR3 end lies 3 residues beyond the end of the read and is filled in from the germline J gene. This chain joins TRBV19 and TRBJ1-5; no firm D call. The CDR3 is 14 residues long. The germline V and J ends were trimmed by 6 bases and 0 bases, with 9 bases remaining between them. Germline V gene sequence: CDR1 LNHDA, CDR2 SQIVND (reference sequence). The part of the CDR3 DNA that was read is TGTGCCAGTAGACGTGACTATAGCAATCAGCCC. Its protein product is CASRRDYSNQP. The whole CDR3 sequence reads CASRRDYSNQPQHF.